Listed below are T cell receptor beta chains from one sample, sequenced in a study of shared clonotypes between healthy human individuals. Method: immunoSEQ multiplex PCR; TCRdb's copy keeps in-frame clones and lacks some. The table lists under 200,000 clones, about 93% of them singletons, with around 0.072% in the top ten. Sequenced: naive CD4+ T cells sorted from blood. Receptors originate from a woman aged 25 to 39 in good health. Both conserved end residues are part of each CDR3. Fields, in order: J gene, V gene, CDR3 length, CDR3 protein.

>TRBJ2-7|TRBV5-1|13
CASSPNTAYEQYF
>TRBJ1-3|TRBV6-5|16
CASSYSADITGNTIYF
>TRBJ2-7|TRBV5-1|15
CASSASTGVGYEQYF
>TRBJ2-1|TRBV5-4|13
CASSYRGGDEQFF
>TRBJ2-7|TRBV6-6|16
CASSYPGLAGRHEQYF
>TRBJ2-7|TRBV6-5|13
CASSRQNSYEQYF
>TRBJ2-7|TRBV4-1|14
CASSQGRGRHEQYF
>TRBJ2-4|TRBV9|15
CASSVGVAAKNIQYF
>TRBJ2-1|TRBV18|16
CASSPVLAGVRNEQFF
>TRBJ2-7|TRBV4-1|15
CASSRGQGPLYEQYF